This TCR beta chain was documented in a study of spatial heterogeneity in lung cancer. The overall study: Around 70 TRACERx patients with early, untreated non-small cell lung cancer donated samples.

This sample's time point: blood at routine non-recurrence follow-up after resection. Germline V gene data show CDR1 as LNHDA and CDR2 as SQIVND (reference sequence). The V end was cut by 5 bases, the J end by 10 bases, with 15 bases between. The CDR3 has 14 amino acids. This clonotype was observed at least ten times. Every TCR cDNA molecule bore its own unique molecular identifier. TCRdb fed the 5' RACE reads into MiXCR, producing one record per CDR3 protein. The sample contains 110,000 or so distinct CDR3 sequences, 10% to 13% of which appear only once. The V gene is TRBV19, the J gene TRBJ1-6; no clear D. This TCR was recovered from a female donor with early-stage non-small cell lung cancer. This specimen was PBMCs, taken at follow-up. Here the CDR3 reads CASSAGWGDSPLHF. Written as DNA, the CDR3 is TGTGCCAGTAGTGCCGGCTGGGGAGACTCACCCCTCCACTTT. The entire variable domain, with the rest obtained from reference TRBV19 and TRBJ1-6, is as follows: DGGITQSPKYLFRKEGQNVTLSCEQNLNHDAMYWYRQDPGQGLRLIYYSQIVNDFQKGDIAEGYSVSREKKESFPLTVTSAQKNPTAFYLCASSAGWGDSPLHFGNGTRLTVT.